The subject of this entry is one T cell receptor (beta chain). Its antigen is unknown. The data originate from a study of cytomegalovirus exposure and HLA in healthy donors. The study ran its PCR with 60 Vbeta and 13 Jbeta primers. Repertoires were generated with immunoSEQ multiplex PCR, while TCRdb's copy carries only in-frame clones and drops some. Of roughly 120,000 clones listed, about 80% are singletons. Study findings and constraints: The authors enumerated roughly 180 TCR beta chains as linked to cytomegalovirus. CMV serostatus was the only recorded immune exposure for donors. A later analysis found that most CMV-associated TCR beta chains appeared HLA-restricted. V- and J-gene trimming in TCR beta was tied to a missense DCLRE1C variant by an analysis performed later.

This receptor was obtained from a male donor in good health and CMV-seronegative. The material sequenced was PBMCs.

This CDR3 reads CASSFRDTNNNEQFF. As DNA, the CDR3 is TGTGCCAGCAGCTTCAGGGACACGAATAATAATGAGCAGTTCTTC. This chain joins TRBV7-2 and TRBJ2-1; TRBD1 is a possible D gene (6 bases). The germline V and J ends were trimmed by 3 bases and 7 bases, with 16 bases remaining between them. Germline V gives CDR1 SGHTA, CDR2 FQGNSA. The CDR3 consists of 15 residues.